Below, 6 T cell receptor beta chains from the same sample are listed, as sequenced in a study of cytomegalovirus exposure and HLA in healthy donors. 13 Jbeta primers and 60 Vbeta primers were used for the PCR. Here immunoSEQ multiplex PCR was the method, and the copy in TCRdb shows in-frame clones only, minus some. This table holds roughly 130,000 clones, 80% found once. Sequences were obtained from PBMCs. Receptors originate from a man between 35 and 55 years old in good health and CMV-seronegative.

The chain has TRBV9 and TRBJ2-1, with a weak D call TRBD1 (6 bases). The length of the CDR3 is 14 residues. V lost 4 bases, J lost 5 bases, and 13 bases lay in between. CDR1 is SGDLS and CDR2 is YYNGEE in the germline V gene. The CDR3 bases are TGTGCCAGCAGCTTAGGACAGAGGAACAATGAGCAGTTCTTC. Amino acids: CASSLGQRNNEQFF. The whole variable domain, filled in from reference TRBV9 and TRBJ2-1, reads DSGVTQTPKHLITATGQRVTLRCSPRSGDLSVYWYQQSLDQGLQFLIQYYNGEERAKGNILERFSAQQFPDLHSELNLSSLELGDSALYFCASSLGQRNNEQFFGPGTRLTVL.

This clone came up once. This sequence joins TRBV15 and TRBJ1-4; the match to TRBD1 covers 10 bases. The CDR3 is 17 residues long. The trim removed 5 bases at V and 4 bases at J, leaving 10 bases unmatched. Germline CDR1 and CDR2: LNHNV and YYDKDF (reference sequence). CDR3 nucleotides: TGTGCCACCAGCGCAGACAGGGGGCTTTCAAATAATGAAAAACTGTTTTTT. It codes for CATSADRGLSNNEKLFF.

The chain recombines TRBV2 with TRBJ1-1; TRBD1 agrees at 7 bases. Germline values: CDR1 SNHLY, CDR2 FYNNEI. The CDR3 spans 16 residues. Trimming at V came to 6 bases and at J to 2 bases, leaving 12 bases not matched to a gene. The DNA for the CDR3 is TGTGCCAGCAGCCGAACGGCACAGGGGATTAACACTGAAGCTTTCTTT. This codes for CASSRTAQGINTEAFF.

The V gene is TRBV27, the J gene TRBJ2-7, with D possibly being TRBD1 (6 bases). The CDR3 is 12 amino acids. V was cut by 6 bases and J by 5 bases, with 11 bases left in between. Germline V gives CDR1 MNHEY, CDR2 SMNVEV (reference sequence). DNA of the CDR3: TGTGCCAGCAGAACCGGGACAAACGAGCAGTACTTC. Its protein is CASRTGTNEQYF.

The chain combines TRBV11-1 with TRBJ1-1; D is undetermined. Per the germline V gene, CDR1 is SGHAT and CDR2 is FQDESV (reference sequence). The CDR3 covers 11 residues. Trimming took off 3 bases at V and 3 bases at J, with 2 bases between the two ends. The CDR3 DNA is TGTGCCAGCAGCTTCGACACTGAAGCTTTCTTT. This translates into CASSFDTEAFF.

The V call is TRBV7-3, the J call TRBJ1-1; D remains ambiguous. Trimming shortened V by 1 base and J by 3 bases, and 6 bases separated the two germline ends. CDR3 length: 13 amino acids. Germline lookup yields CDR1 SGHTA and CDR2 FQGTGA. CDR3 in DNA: TGTGCCAGCAGCTTAAAACAGTACACTGAAGCTTTCTTT. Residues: CASSLKQYTEAFF.